This note documents a single T cell receptor (beta chain) sequence. Antigen: not known. These data are taken from a study of beta chain features in type 1 diabetes. General study findings and limits: Over-representation of high TCR-expressing cells was a possible consequence of cDNA sequencing.

This CDR3 region has 14 residues. Trimming cost V 7 bases and J 7 bases; bases outside gene matches: 5. CDR1 and CDR2 (germline): LNHDA, SQIVND (reference sequence). The entirety of the isolated RNA underwent reverse transcription, so expressed TCRB transcripts were sequenced. Using immunoSEQ multiplex PCR, the repertoire was profiled, and TCRdb retains in-frame clones only, with some absent. The sample yields 620,000 or so clones, roughly 15% seen once. The receptor was derived from a man aged 18 to 29 in good health. The sequencing input was naive CD4+ T cells from blood. This chain joins TRBV19 and TRBJ2-1; 12 bases are a match to TRBD2. This CDR3 is CASMTSGRGNEQFF. The CDR3 nucleotides read TGTGCCAGTATGACTAGCGGGAGAGGGAATGAGCAGTTCTTC.